The present entry profiles one TCR beta chain with its context. Its antigen is unknown. This specimen belongs to a study of T-cell memory formation after mild COVID-19. Study-wide results and limits: Some responding clones appeared in pre-infection memory, suggesting cross-reactive memory joined.

The junction had 9 bases not matched to a gene; V was cut back by 4 bases and J by 3 bases. The CDR3 spans 16 residues. CDR1 is ENHRY, CDR2 SYGVKD, per germline. Constant-segment primers served in 5'RACE that generated TCR alpha and TCR beta cDNA libraries bearing sample barcodes and UMIs. TCRdb recomputed calls from the 5' RACE reads with MiXCR, one row per CDR3 protein. The repertoire has some 88,000 distinct CDR3 sequences, nearly 25% of them found once; the top ten carry 42%. Sequences were obtained from PBMCs or a T cell subset sorted from them (not recorded which). This receptor was taken from a young man who had mild COVID-19 (a few samples of this study predate the infection). Cell type and time point are not known. This chain joins TRBV10-3 and TRBJ2-3; TRBD2 matches at 8 bases. The CDR3 here is CAISGESSGGTDTQYF. The CDR3 DNA is TGTGCCATCAGTGGCGAGTCGAGCGGGGGAACAGATACGCAGTATTTT.